Presented here are 26 T cell receptor beta chains from one specimen sequenced in a study of regulatory T cells in long-lasting Graves disease (dated by TCRdb to 2020 to 2023). The receptor library was made with multiplex PCR. For sequencing, an Illumina HiSeq 4000 was employed. iRepertoire HTBI primers and Arm-PCR amplification of CDR3 regions were used to construct TCR beta libraries. In TCRdb, the public reads were trimmed at Q25 with fastp and aligned with MiXCR, with productive beta chains retained. CDR3 protein sequences are deduplicated, and each keeps its most common genes and DNA. This sample has under 450,000 distinct CDR3 sequences in its table, and 20% to 25% of those were observed once. Together, the top ten hold 25% to 30% of the sample. Interpreted using the paper, the time point label stands for: persistent/refractory GD, antithyroid drugs over 5 years with positive TRAb. For both TCR sequencing and RNA sequencing, RNA was extracted from PBMCs using TRIzol.

The specimen comprised peripheral blood mononuclear cells (PBMCs), sampled when the disease was refractory, from a patient treated with antithyroid drugs. The receptor source for this set is a woman aged 40 to 50 with Graves disease. Donor details come from another sample of the same person, matched by shared clones.

Regarding this clonotype: This may be a read error, as it is one base from a much larger clone. The chain recombines TRBV10-3 with TRBJ2-2, with D possibly being TRBD1 or TRBD2 (5 bases each). Trimming took off 0 bases at V and 3 bases at J, with 14 bases between the two ends. CDR3 size: 17 residues. Germline V gene lookup returns CDR1 ENHRY and CDR2 SYGVKD. The CDR3 DNA sequence: TGTGCCATCAGTGAGTCTCAGGGACCAGCGGACACCGGGGAGCTGTTTTTT. Its protein is CAISESQGPADTGELFF.

This clonotype was recorded a few times. This chain connects TRBV9 to TRBJ1-4; no firm D call. Germline V lookup: CDR1 SGDLS, CDR2 YYNGEE. CDR3 length equals 15 residues. V lost 0 bases and J lost 4, with 10 bases in between. CDR3 sequence reads: CASSVEGGSNEKLFF. The CDR3 DNA sequence: TGTGCCAGCAGCGTAGAAGGAGGGAGTAATGAAAAACTGTTTTTT.

The chain has TRBV9 and TRBJ2-2; D may be TRBD2 (5 bases). The CDR3 consists of 13 residues. Trimming shortened V by 0 bases and J by 7 bases, and 7 bases separated the two germline ends. Germline lookup yields CDR1 SGDLS and CDR2 YYNGEE. CDR3 coding DNA: TGTGCCAGCAGCGTAGGGGGAGACGGGGAGCTGTTTTTT. It specifies CASSVGGDGELFF.

This clonotype came up a few times. V is TRBV10-3 and J is TRBJ2-2; D not certain. The CDR3 totals 16 residues. Trimming removed 3 bases from V and 0 bases from J, with 11 bases in between. Germline V gene sequence: CDR1 ENHRY, CDR2 SYGVKD. CDR3 residues: CAISENEITNTGELFF. CDR3 sequence (DNA): TGTGCCATCAGTGAAAATGAGATAACGAACACCGGGGAGCTGTTTTTT.

Details on this clonotype: Given a much more abundant clone one base away, this may be a read error. V usage is TRBV11-2 and J usage is TRBJ2-5; 8 bases match TRBD2. CDR1 and CDR2 from the germline V gene are SGHAT and FQNNGV. CDR3 length: 16 amino acids. CDR3 region: CASSSATGRAQETQCF. The CDR3 DNA follows: TGTGCCAGCAGCTCAGCTACCGGGAGGGCGCAAGAGACCCAGTGCTTC.

This clonotype was detected ten times or more. The chain employs TRBV28 and TRBJ2-7; D remains ambiguous. Germline assignment: CDR1 MDHEN and CDR2 SYDVKM. CDR3 size: 11 residues. CDR3 sequence: CASQSEYEQYF. In nucleotides, the CDR3 is TGTGCGTCACAGTCCGAATACGAGCAGTACTTC.

The CDR3 DNA sequence: TGTGCCAGCAGCCCCACCCACAAGACCGTGGGCCTCTCCCAGTACTTC. It is translated as CASSPTHKTVGLSQYF. The chain recombines TRBV27 with TRBJ2-5; D is unclear. V lost 6 bases to trimming and J lost 9 bases, with 26 bases between them. This CDR3 has 16 amino acids. Germline CDR1 reads MNHEY; CDR2 reads SMNVEV (reference sequence).

This clonotype was seen only a few times. The chain has TRBV6-2 or TRBV6-3 and TRBJ1-5; D gene ambiguous. Germline V CDR1 and CDR2: MNHEY, SVGEGT. The CDR3 runs to 16 residues. The V end was cut by 7 bases, the J end by 0 bases, with 16 bases between. Written as DNA, the CDR3 is TGTGCCAGCAAAAGGACTCCTGCTAATAGCAATCAGCCCCAGCATTTT. It codes for CASKRTPANSNQPQHF.

The chain couples TRBV6-7 to TRBJ2-1, with D possibly matching TRBD2 (6 bases). TRBV6-7 belongs to the ORF category, with a function that is uncertain. The CDR3 has 17 amino acids. Trimming stripped 5 bases from V and 9 bases from J, with 26 bases between. The CDR3 coding sequence is TGTGCCAGCAGTCCCCGAGGTGGGAGCGGGTGTGAAGTTGAGCAGTTCTTC. Amino acids: CASSPRGGSGCEVEQFF.

This clonotype was found a few times. The chain carries TRBV9 and TRBJ1-1; D is possibly TRBD1 (5 bases). The CDR3 spans 15 residues. CDR1 SGDLS and CDR2 YYNGEE come from the germline V gene. Trimming removed 3 bases from V and 4 bases from J, with 16 bases in between. The CDR3 sequence is CASSGREPGSTEAFF. In DNA form, the CDR3 reads TGTGCCAGCAGCGGCCGGGAACCAGGGAGCACTGAAGCTTTCTTT.

This clonotype came up a few times. This may be a read error, as it is one base from a much larger clone. The DNA of the CDR3 is TGTGCCAGCAGTTCCGGGACAGGGAGCACCGGGGAGCTGTTTTTT. It translates to CASSSGTGSTGELFF. This chain joins TRBV27 and TRBJ2-2; 9 bases match TRBD1. V was clipped by 4 bases and J by 4 bases; unmatched bases: 4. Germline V lookup: CDR1 MNHEY, CDR2 SMNVEV (reference sequence). The CDR3 spans 15 residues.

In its sample, this clonotype was seen many times. The CDR3 DNA follows: TGTGCCAGCAGGGGGACAGGAATATTCACTGAAGCTTTCTTT. This translates into CASRGTGIFTEAFF. The chain recombines TRBV2 with TRBJ1-1; TRBD1 aligns across 8 bases. From germline, CDR1 is SNHLY and CDR2 FYNNEI. The V and J ends lost 6 bases and 4 bases, in that order; junction bases with no gene match: 7. The length of the CDR3 is 14 residues.

The chain carries TRBV5-1 and TRBJ2-7; weak D call: TRBD2 (6 bases). The CDR3 is 15 amino acids. CDR1 is SGHRS and CDR2 is YFSETQ in the germline V gene. V lost 1 base and J 2 bases, leaving 13 bases between the germline ends. The CDR3 sequence: CASSLRGGVPYEQYF. In DNA form, the CDR3 reads TGCGCCAGCAGCTTGAGGGGAGGAGTACCCTACGAGCAGTACTTC.

This clonotype was observed a handful of times. The chain carries TRBV13 and TRBJ2-5, with 7 bases that match TRBD1. The CDR3 is 13 amino acids. With V trimmed by 10 bases and J by 3 bases, 8 bases remained unmatched. CDR1 PRHDT and CDR2 FYEKMQ come from the germline V gene (reference sequence). The CDR3 coding sequence is TGTGCCACCACAGGGGACGTGAAAGAGACCCAGTACTTC. It yields the protein CATTGDVKETQYF.

This clonotype has just a few counts. In nucleotides, the CDR3 is TGTGCCAGCAGTTACGGAAGACTCTACGAGCAGTACTTC. Translating it yields CASSYGRLYEQYF. The rearrangement links TRBV6-5 to TRBJ2-7, with D unclear. Deletions cut 2 bases from V and 3 bases from J, with 8 bases between. The CDR3 length is 13 residues. Germline V gene data show CDR1 as MNHEY and CDR2 as SVGAGI.

This clonotype occurred many times. J is TRBJ1-1 and V is TRBV29-1; D unclear. The CDR3 loop spans 12 amino acids. Trimming removed 0 bases at V and 9 bases at J, with 11 bases between. Germline V lookup: CDR1 SQVTM, CDR2 ANQGSEA. Here the CDR3 reads CSVEDLFGQAFF. As DNA, the CDR3 is TGCAGCGTTGAAGATCTTTTTGGGCAAGCTTTCTTT.

The chain carries TRBV12-3 or TRBV12-4 and TRBJ2-6, with TRBD1 matching over 7 bases. After removal of 8 bases from V and 1 base from J, the junction contained 8 bases not matched to a gene. The CDR3 totals 16 residues. CDR3 in amino acids: CASSPARGSGANVLTF. The CDR3 DNA follows: TGTGCCAGCTCACCCGCCAGGGGGTCTGGGGCCAACGTCCTGACTTTC.

The chain couples TRBV28 to TRBJ2-7; 10 nucleotides align to TRBD2. Germline-derived CDR1 and CDR2 are MDHEN and SYDVKM. V lost 7 bases, J lost 2 bases, and 5 bases stayed unmatched. The length of the CDR3 is 14 residues. The CDR3 DNA follows: TGTGCCAGCACCCTTAGCGGGAGGCCCTACGAGCAGTACTTC. This translates into CASTLSGRPYEQYF.

This clonotype occurred many times. The rearrangement uses TRBV11-2 and TRBJ2-5, with D possibly being TRBD1 (5 bases). This CDR3 contains 15 residues. Germline V gene lookup returns CDR1 SGHAT and CDR2 FQNNGV. V was cut by 1 base and J by 2 bases, with 11 bases left in between. The CDR3 nucleotides read TGTGCCAGCAGCTTAGCAAGGGGTTATCAAGAGACCCAGTACTTC. Translating it yields CASSLARGYQETQYF.

This clonotype was found many times. V and J are TRBV2 and TRBJ2-7, with TRBD2 matching over 12 bases. Trimming removed 8 bases from V and 6 bases from J; junction bases left unmatched: 5. Germline V gene sequence: CDR1 SNHLY, CDR2 FYNNEI. The CDR3 runs to 13 residues. This chain's CDR3 is CASQGLAGLEQYF. The CDR3 nucleotides read TGTGCCAGCCAGGGACTAGCGGGCCTCGAGCAGTACTTC.

The CDR3 loop reads CASSLIGAYQTGVNSPLHF. The DNA of the CDR3 is TGTGCCAGCAGTTTAATAGGGGCCTATCAGACAGGTGTTAATTCACCCCTCCACTTT. The chain is built from TRBV27 and TRBJ1-6; perhaps TRBD1 as D (6 bases). Germline-derived CDR1 and CDR2 are MNHEY and SMNVEV (reference sequence). Trimming removed 2 bases from V and 6 bases from J, with 23 bases in between. CDR3 size: 19 residues.

This clonotype was picked up many times. The chain couples TRBV28 to TRBJ1-1; D gene unclear. The CDR3 covers 15 residues. Trimming removed 2 bases at V and 1 base at J, with 11 bases between. Germline V gives CDR1 MDHEN, CDR2 SYDVKM. For the CDR3, the DNA is TGTGCCAGCAGTTTACTCCAGATTACGAACACTGAAGCTTTCTTT. Its protein is CASSLLQITNTEAFF.

The chain links TRBV5-6 to TRBJ2-7; D not resolved. Per germline, CDR1 SGHDT and CDR2 YYEEEE. Between the trimmed V and J ends, which lost 1 base and 5 bases, there was a span of 16 bases. The CDR3 sequence is 15 residues long. DNA of the CDR3: TGTGCCAGCAGCTTGAACTTGGTAGGGATCCACGAGCAGTACTTC. Amino acids: CASSLNLVGIHEQYF.

This clonotype has only one observation. V usage is TRBV18 and J usage is TRBJ2-1, with D uncertain. Germline V gives CDR1 KGHSH, CDR2 LQKENI. V lost 2 bases, J lost 1 base, and 9 bases lay in between. The CDR3 is made up of 15 amino acids. In DNA form, the CDR3 reads TGTGCCAGCTCACCAATGACGGCATCCTACAATGAGCAGTTCTTC. It yields the protein CASSPMTASYNEQFF.

This clonotype was detected ten times or more. The chain couples TRBV28 to TRBJ1-5; no reliable D call. The CDR3 sequence is 12 residues long. The V gene lost 8 bases and the J gene lost 8 bases, with 13 bases spanning the gap. Germline V lookup: CDR1 MDHEN, CDR2 SYDVKM. As DNA, the CDR3 is TGTGCCAGCTGGCCCGGCCCGAAGCCCCAGCATTTT. Its translation: CASWPGPKPQHF.

This clonotype has more than one count but fewer than ten. The rearrangement uses TRBV4-1 and TRBJ2-7; 7 bases align to TRBD1. Germline V gives CDR1 MGHRA, CDR2 YSYEKL. With 4 bases clipped from V and 2 bases from J, the junction kept 8 bases outside the gene matches. The CDR3 runs to 15 residues. The CDR3 DNA sequence: TGCGCCAGCAGCCGGACAGGAGAGCTTCCCTACGAGCAGTACTTC. Protein: CASSRTGELPYEQYF.